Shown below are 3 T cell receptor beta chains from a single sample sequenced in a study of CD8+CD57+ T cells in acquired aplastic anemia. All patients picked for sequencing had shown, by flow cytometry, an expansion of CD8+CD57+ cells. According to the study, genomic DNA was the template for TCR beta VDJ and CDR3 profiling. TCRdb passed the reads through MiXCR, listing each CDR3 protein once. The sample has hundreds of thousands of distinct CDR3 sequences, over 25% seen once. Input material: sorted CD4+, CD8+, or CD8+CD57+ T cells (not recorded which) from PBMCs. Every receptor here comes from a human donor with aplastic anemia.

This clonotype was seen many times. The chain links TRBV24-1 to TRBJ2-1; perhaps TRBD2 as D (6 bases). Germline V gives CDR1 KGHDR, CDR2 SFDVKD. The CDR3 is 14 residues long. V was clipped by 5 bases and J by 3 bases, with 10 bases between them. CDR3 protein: CATSAAGSYNEQFF. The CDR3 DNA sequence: TGTGCCACCAGTGCAGCCGGGAGCTACAATGAGCAGTTCTTC.

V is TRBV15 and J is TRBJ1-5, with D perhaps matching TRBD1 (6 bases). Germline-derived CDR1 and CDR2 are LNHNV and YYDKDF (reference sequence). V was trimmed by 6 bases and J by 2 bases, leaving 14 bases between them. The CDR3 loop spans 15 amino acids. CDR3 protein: CATRDSGEGNQPQHF. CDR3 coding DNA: TGTGCCACCAGGGACTCAGGGGAGGGCAATCAGCCCCAGCATTTT. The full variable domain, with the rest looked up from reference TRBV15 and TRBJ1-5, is DAMVIQNPRYQVTQFGKPVTLSCSQTLNHNVMYWYQQKSSQAPKLLFHYYDKDFNNEADTPDNFQSRRPNTSFCFLDIRSPGLGDTAMYLCATRDSGEGNQPQHFGDGTRLSIL.

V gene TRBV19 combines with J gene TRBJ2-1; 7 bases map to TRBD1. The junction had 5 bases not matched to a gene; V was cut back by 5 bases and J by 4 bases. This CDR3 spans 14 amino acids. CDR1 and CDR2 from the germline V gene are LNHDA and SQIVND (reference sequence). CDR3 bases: TGTGCCAGTAGTGGGGGACAGACTTACAATGAGCAGTTCTTC. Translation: CASSGGQTYNEQFF. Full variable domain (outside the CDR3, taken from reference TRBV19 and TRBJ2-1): DGGITQSPKYLFRKEGQNVTLSCEQNLNHDAMYWYRQDPGQGLRLIYYSQIVNDFQKGDIAEGYSVSREKKESFPLTVTSAQKNPTAFYLCASSGGQTYNEQFFGPGTRLTVL.